The entry below gives a single T cell receptor beta chain sequence along with its context. Its antigen target is currently unknown. The cohort was made up of roughly 670 healthy bone marrow donors. At the time of sampling, every cohort member was nominally healthy, though immune exposures that went unrecorded were likely present. The donor was CMV seropositive and was included in the group of 300 or so seropositive cohort members. Every donor gave a peripheral blood sample, and the peripheral blood mononuclear cells from that sample were used for TCR beta sequencing. Genomic DNA extraction from the blood cell samples was performed with the Qiagen DNeasy Blood Extraction Kit. Library preparation used the immunoSEQ multiplex PCR assay. The multiplex PCR relied on a mix of 60 forward primers for TCR Vbeta segments and 13 reverse primers for TCR Jbeta segments. The CDR3 region of rearranged TCR beta genes was amplified from genomic DNA with a multiplex PCR assay. The amplified TCR beta libraries were sequenced on the Illumina HiSeq System as 87-base-pair reads. On the authors' methods: A later analysis tallied approximately 87 million unique TCR beta chains across the 700 or so repertoires, and approximately 9.9 million of those chains were shared by two or more donors. Raw reads were error-corrected and collapsed into unique sequences with a nearest-neighbor algorithm that merged closely related sequences to remove PCR and sequencing errors. To assign V, D and J gene segments, CDR3 sequences were aligned to IMGT reference sequences. For a sequence to be retained, a match of at least six nucleotides to both a V gene segment and a J gene segment was required. A rearrangement was called productive if the CDR3 had no stop codons and remained in frame with V and J, and every other rearrangement was called non-productive. Following IMGT convention, CDR3 was defined as the stretch from the second conserved V-encoded cysteine to the conserved J-encoded phenylalanine. The earlier analysis of 550 to 650 of the donors excluded any sequence lacking an unambiguous match to a single V gene segment. An earlier analysis of 500 to 600 of the donors classified V segments as functional when productive rearrangements were above 56.7% and as segregating when the standard deviation between donors was above 5%. To diagnose cytomegalovirus status from the catalog of TCR beta chain sequences, a statistical classification framework was built. In a later analysis, V and J genes were assigned by comparing TCR nucleotide sequences against IMGT/GENE-DB human TR gene sequences. Using the TCRdist pipeline, a later analysis assigned CDR3 sequences along with most-parsimonious VDJ recombination scenarios. In a later analysis, each TCR beta chain was defined by its CDR3 amino acid sequence together with its V-gene family, and reads lacking a unique V-gene family were excluded. As a way to deal with suspected cross-contamination and a sequencing artifact, a later analysis dropped nearly 600 nucleotide sequences that were highly shared and had low generation probability. In a later analysis, a clonal expansion index was calculated for each public chain from normalized within-repertoire ranks of inferred template counts. Generation probabilities in a later analysis came from a VDJ recombination model fitted to out-of-frame rearrangements, and those results were checked against IGoR. A later analysis scored TCR-TCR, TCR-HLA and TCR-CMV co-occurrence with hypergeometric tests, applying a repertoire-size bias correction to TCR pairs. To estimate false discovery rates, a later analysis permuted the HLA or CMV assignments 20 times. In a later analysis, co-occurring TCRs were grouped using DBSCAN, and TCRdist sequence similarity was added for clustering within HLA-allele-positive subsets. Co-occurrence clustering excluded repertoires with fewer than 30,000 or more than 120,000 public chains, plus five with anomalous nucleotide sharing. The table comes from immuneACCESS by way of TCRdb, which keeps in-frame sequences with V and J called. Part of the clones is missing from these tables; in studies checked, under half for an unresolved V gene and the rest for unknown reasons. The V and J calls and the clone size are those of that table, but D and trimming were determined from the DNA. This sample's table contains some 130,000 clones. The ten largest make up over 1.5% of the sample.

This record comes from a study of cytomegalovirus exposure and HLA in healthy donors (dated by TCRdb to about 2017). Notes on the research overall: An earlier analysis of some 600 of the donors reported approximately 260 Gb of sequence data and around 110 million unique TCR beta sequences obtained from 150 million to 200 million T cells. About 280 gigabases of sequencing data and approximately 92 million unique TCR sequences made up an early release that covered some 640 HLA-typed donors. Of the roughly 400 genotyped donors, more than 75% were placed in the genetic ancestry cluster associated with self-reported Caucasian donors. The aim of the study was to test whether cataloging public T cell receptors could identify signatures of past pathogen exposure. The study used immunosequencing to profile the T cell repertoires of 666 subjects and linked those repertoires to cytomegalovirus serostatus. Besides the first cohort of approximately 710 subjects, a separate validation cohort made up of over 100 different subjects was used. High-throughput TCR immunosequencing, statistical association of individual TCRs with disease status, and machine learning were combined to predict cytomegalovirus infection status. A later analysis re-examined previously published TCR beta repertoires from over 500 donors and added high-resolution HLA genotyping to investigate patterns of TCR occurrence. Rather than drawing on any new phenotypic data, the later analysis identified candidate immune exposures from TCR beta sequences and the way those sequences occurred across donors. In an earlier analysis of 587 of the donors, high-throughput TCR beta sequencing was used to judge whether each TCR beta V gene segment behaved as functional or pseudogenic. Donor age, sex, ethnicity and CMV serostatus were collected together with the repertoire data. A later genetic analysis took genome-wide SNP genotypes for about three fifths of the roughly 700 donors and used that subset as a discovery cohort. Every repertoire in the discovery cohort had been generated on one and the same sequencing platform. HLA typing included class I and class II loci at four-digit resolution. Typing coverage varied by locus: 629-630 donors for A, B, C, DRB1 and DQB1; approximately 500 for DQA1; about 590 for DPA1; around 490 for DPB1. Four to six DR-DQ haplotypes were handled as single units for association and clustering, since linkage in the cohort was strong. Across approximately 420 genotyped donors of the cohort, an average of about 240,000 unique TCR beta nucleotide sequences per donor were sequenced, and roughly 17% of those sequences were non-productive.

In the germline V gene, CDR1 corresponds to MGHDK and CDR2 to SYGVNS. V has 4 bases trimmed and J has 0 bases trimmed; junction bases matching no gene number 5. Inclusive of the bounding cysteine and phenylalanine, the CDR3 is 15 residues long. Only CDR3 DNA remains: 45 bases, in frame from the first base. Points the paper makes about the study in general: The only immune exposure information available for the cohort was CMV serostatus. Because some donors lacked HLA typing at each locus, the association tests relied only on the typed subset. While some public TCRs were present in many individuals, most TCR sequences turned up only very rarely across donors. Because counts were too low, more than 15 rarely observed V segments, including chromosome 9 orphons, were excluded from the earlier analysis of under 650 of the donors. Some IMGT-functional V segments, including TRBV6-2 and TRBV6-3, could not be told apart with the 87-base-pair reads, so those segments were excluded. Specific HLA alleles were associated with 15,000 to 20,000 TCR beta sequences at a false discovery rate of 0.05 in a later analysis. Correlated functional status among segregating V segments might be attributable to linkage disequilibrium, but an unknown experimental factor could not be ruled out. A further reported finding was that TCR beta sequences accurately predicted the HLA-A and HLA-B alleles for most subjects in the first cohort. The study listed 164 TCR beta chains as associated with cytomegalovirus. Several of the top co-occurrence clusters appeared to be linked to parvovirus B19, influenza, CMV and Epstein-Barr virus, according to a later analysis. An association between a missense DCLRE1C variant and V-gene and J-gene trimming of TCR beta chains was found in a later genetic analysis and replicated in an independent cohort. According to the authors, the approach could potentially be generalized to other disease states and immunological phenotypes. In both the original and validation cohorts, the classifier was reported to diagnose cytomegalovirus status with high specificity and sensitivity. Assigning TCR associations to individual alleles was difficult when HLA alleles, especially DR and DQ, strongly co-occurred. A cluster of highly shared sequence variants was judged likely to be a technical artifact of the sequencing pipeline. In vitro tests confirmed that three of the cytomegalovirus-associated TCR beta chains recognize cytomegalovirus antigens. This cohort had only TCR beta chains sequenced, and the lack of alpha or paired-chain data limited which features could be detected. In a later analysis, HLA-associated TCR beta chains showed more clonal expansion and lower generation probabilities than non-associated chains that were equally common. A later genetic analysis reported fewer N-insertions in productive TCRs among donors in an Asian-associated ancestry cluster than the 666-donor mean. In a later analysis, the rate of TCR association differed among HLA loci, with DRB1 alleles having the most associated TCRs and HLA-C alleles having the fewest. According to a later analysis, most CMV-associated TCR beta chains appeared to be HLA-restricted, and the HLA associations seemed to be driven largely by CMV exposure. Presence/absence analyses assumed roughly uniform sequencing depth across donors, an assumption that may not hold. An earlier analysis of approximately 540 of the donors showed that most TCR beta V segments appeared in productive rearrangements either about 87% or about 30% of the time, which broadly matched IMGT annotations.

This chain joins TRBV25-1 to TRBJ2-7; TRBD2 matches 8 bases in the middle. This sequence was found in a middle-aged woman in good health and CMV-seropositive. The source material was PBMCs. The DNA is TGTGCCAGCAGTGCCACTAGCGGCCCCTCCTACGAGCAGTACTTC. This yields the protein CASSATSGPSYEQYF.